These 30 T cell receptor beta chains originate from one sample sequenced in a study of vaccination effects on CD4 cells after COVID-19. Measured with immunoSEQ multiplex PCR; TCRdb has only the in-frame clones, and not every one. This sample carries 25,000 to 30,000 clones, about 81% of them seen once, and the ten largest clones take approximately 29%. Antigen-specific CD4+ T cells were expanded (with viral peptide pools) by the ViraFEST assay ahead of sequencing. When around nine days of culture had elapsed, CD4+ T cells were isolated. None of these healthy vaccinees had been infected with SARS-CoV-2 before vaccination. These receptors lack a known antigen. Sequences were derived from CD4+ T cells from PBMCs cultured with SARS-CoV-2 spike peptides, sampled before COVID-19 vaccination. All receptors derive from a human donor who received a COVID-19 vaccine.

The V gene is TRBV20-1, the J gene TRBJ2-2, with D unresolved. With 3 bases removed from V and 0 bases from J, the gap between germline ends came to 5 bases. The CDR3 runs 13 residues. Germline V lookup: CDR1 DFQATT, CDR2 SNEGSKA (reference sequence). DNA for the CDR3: TGCAGTGCTAGTGTCCCGAACACCGGGGAGCTGTTTTTT. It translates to CSASVPNTGELFF.

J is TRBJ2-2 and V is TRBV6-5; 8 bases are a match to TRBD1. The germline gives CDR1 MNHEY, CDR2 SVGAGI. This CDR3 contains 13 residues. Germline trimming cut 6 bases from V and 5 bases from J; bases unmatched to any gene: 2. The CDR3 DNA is TGTGCCAGCAGGGACAGGGAGACCGGGGAGCTGTTTTTT. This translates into CASRDRETGELFF.

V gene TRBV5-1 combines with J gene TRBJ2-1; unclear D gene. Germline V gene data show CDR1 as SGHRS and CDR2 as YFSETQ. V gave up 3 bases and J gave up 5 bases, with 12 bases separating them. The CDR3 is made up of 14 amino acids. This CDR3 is CASSSNALNNEQFF. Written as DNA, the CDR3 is TGCGCCAGCAGCTCGAATGCCCTTAACAATGAGCAGTTCTTC.

DNA of the CDR3: TGTGCCACCGCCGCGGGGATGAACACTGAAGCTTTCTTT. Translated, it gives CATAAGMNTEAFF. The chain recombines TRBV7-2 with TRBJ1-1; D is unresolved. The CDR3 loop spans 13 amino acids. Per germline, CDR1 SGHTA and CDR2 FQGNSA. The V and J ends lost 10 bases and 0 bases respectively, with 12 bases between them.

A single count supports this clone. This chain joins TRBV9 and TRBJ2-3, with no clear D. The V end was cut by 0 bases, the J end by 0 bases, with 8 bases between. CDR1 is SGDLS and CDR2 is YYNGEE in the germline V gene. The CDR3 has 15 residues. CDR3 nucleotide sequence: TGTGCCAGCAGCGTAGGAAATCCTAGCACAGATACGCAGTATTTT. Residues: CASSVGNPSTDTQYF.

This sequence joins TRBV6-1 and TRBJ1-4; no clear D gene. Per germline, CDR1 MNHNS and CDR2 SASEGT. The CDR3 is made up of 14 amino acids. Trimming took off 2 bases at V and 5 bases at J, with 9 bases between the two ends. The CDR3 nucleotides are TGTGCCAGCAGTGAATCTCGGGCGAATGAAAAACTGTTTTTT. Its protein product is CASSESRANEKLFF.

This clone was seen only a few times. CDR3 loop: CASRPTANYGYTF. Written as DNA, the CDR3 is TGTGCCAGCAGACCGACAGCTAACTATGGCTACACCTTC. The chain joins TRBV6-5 to TRBJ1-2, with D perhaps matching TRBD1 (5 bases). Trimming removed 6 bases at V and 0 bases at J, with 8 bases between. This CDR3 spans 13 amino acids. CDR1 MNHEY and CDR2 SVGAGI come from the germline V gene.

This chain's CDR3 is CAWKLGPGELFF. Here the CDR3 DNA reads TGTGCCTGGAAATTAGGTCCCGGGGAGCTGTTTTTT. This rearrangement joins TRBV30 to TRBJ2-2; D ambiguous. CDR1 is GTSNPN, CDR2 SVGIG, per germline (reference sequence). V lost 4 bases to trimming and J lost 6 bases, with 9 bases between them. The CDR3 extends over 12 amino acids.

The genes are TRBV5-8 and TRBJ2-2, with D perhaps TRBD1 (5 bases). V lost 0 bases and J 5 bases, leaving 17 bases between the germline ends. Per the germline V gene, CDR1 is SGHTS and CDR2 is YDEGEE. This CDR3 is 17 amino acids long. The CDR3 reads CASSLAFGPQGTGELFF. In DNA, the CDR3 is TGTGCCAGCAGCTTGGCCTTCGGCCCCCAGGGAACCGGGGAGCTGTTTTTT.

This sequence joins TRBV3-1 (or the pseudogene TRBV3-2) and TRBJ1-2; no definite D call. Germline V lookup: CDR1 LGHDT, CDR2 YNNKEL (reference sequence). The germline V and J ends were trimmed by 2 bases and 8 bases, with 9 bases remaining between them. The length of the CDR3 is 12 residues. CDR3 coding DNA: TGTGCCAGCAGCCAAAAAGGGTTGGGCTACACCTTC. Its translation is CASSQKGLGYTF.

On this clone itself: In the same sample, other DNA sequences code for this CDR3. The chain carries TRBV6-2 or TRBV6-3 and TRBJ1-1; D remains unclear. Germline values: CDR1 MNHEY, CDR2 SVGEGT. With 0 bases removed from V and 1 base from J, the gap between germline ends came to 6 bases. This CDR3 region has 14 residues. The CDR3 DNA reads TGTGCCAGCAGTTACTCATGGGGGAACACTGAAGCTTTCTTT. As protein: CASSYSWGNTEAFF.

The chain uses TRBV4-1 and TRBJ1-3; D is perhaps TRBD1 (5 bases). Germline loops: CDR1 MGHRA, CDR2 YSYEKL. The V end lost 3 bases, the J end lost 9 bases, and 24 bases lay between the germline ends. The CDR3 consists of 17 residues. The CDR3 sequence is CASSQTERTRTQGTIYF. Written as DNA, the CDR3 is TGCGCCAGCAGCCAGACTGAGAGGACACGAACTCAGGGCACCATATATTTT.

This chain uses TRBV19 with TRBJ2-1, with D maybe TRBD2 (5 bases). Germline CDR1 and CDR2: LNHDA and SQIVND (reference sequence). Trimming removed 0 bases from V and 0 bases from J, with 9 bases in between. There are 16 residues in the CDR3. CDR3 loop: CASSIDATSSYNEQFF. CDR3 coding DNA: TGTGCCAGTAGTATAGACGCTACTAGCTCCTACAATGAGCAGTTCTTC.

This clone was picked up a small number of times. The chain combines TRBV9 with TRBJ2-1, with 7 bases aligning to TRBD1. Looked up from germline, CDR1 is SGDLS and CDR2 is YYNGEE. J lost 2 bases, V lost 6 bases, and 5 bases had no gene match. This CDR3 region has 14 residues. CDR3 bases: TGTGCCAGCACGACAGGGCTGACCTACAATGAGCAGTTCTTC. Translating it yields CASTTGLTYNEQFF.

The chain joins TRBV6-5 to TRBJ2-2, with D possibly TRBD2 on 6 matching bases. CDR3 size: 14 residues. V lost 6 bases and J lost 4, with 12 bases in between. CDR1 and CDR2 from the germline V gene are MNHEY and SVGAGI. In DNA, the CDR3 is TGTGCCAGCAGAGTGGAGGGATCCACCGGGGAGCTGTTTTTT. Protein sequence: CASRVEGSTGELFF.

CDR3 DNA sequence: TGTGCCAGCCGGACTAGCGGCACAGATACGCAGTATTTT. It translates to CASRTSGTDTQYF. This sequence joins TRBV19 and TRBJ2-3, with 9 bases lining up with TRBD2. Germline CDR1 is LNHDA and CDR2 is SQIVND (reference sequence). The CDR3 contains 13 residues. Unmatched junction bases numbered 2, after V lost 9 bases and J lost 1 base.

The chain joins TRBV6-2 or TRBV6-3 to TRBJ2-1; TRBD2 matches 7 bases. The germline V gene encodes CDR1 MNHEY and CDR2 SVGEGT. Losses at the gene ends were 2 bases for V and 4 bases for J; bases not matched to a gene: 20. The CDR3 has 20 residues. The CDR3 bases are TGTGCCAGCAGTTACGGGAGGGGCGGCGTGGGGGGAAGGGCGTACAATGAGCAGTTCTTC. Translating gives CASSYGRGGVGGRAYNEQFF.

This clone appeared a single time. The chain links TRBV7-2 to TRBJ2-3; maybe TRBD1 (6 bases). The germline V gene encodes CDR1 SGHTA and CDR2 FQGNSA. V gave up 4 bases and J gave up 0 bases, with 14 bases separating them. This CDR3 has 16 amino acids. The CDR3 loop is CASSSTGSFSTDTQYF. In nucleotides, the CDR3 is TGTGCCAGCAGCTCCACAGGGTCCTTTAGCACAGATACGCAGTATTTT.

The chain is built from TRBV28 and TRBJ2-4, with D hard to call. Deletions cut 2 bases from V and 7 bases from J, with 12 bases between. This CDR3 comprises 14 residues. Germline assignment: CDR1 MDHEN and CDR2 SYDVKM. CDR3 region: CASSLPGNNNIQYF. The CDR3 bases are TGTGCCAGCAGTTTACCTGGGAATAATAACATTCAGTACTTC. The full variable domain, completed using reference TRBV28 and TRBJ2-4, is DVKVTQSSRYLVKRTGEKVFLECVQDMDHENMFWYRQDPGLGLRLIYFSYDVKMKEKGDIPEGYSVSREKKERFSLILESASTNQTSMYLCASSLPGNNNIQYFGAGTRLSVL.

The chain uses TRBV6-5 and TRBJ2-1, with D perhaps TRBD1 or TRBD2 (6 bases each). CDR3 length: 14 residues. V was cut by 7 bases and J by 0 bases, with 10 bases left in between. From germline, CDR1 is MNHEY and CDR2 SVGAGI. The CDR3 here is CASKGGVSYNEQFF. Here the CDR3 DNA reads TGTGCCAGCAAGGGGGGCGTCTCCTACAATGAGCAGTTCTTC.

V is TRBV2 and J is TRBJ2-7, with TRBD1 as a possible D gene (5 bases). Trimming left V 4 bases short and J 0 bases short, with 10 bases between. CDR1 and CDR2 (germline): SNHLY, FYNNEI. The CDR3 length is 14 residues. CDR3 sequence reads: CASSGTFLSYEQYF. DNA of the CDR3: TGTGCCAGCAGTGGGACATTTCTCTCCTACGAGCAGTACTTC.

The CDR3 spells CASSLSRASGNTIYF. The CDR3 DNA sequence: TGTGCCAGCAGCTTGAGCAGGGCATCTGGAAACACCATATATTTT. The V gene is TRBV5-6, the J gene TRBJ1-3; D perhaps matches TRBD1 (5 bases). The CDR3 loop spans 15 amino acids. Germline V CDR1 and CDR2: SGHDT, YYEEEE. The V and J ends lost 1 base and 1 base respectively, with 9 bases between them.

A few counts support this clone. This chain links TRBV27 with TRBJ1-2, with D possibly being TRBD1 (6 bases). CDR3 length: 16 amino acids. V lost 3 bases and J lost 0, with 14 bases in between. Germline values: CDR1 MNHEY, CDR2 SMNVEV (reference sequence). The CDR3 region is CASSFSGATPNYGYTF. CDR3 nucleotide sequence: TGTGCCAGCAGTTTCTCAGGGGCAACTCCTAACTATGGCTACACCTTC.

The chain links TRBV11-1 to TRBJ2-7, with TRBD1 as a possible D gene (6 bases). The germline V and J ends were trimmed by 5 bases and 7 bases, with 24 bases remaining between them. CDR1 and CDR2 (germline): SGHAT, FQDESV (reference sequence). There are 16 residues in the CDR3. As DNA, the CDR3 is TGTGCCAGCAGCCCCCAGGACAGTATGATATCGGGTGAGCAGTACTTC. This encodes CASSPQDSMISGEQYF.

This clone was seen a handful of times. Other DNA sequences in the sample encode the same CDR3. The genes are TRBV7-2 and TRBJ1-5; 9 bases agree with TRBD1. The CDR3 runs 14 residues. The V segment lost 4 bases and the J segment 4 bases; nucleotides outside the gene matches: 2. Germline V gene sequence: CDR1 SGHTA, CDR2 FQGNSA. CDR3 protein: CASSSGQGNQPQHF. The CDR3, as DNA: TGTGCCAGCAGCTCCGGACAGGGGAATCAGCCCCAGCATTTT.

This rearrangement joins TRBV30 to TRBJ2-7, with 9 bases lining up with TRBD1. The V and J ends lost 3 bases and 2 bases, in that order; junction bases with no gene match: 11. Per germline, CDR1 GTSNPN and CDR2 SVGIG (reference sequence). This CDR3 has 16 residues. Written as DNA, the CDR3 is TGTGCCTGGAGGGGACAGGGAAGGCCGGGGGCCTACGAGCAGTACTTC. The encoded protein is CAWRGQGRPGAYEQYF.

In DNA, the CDR3 is TGTGCCAGCAGTTTAGTGAGGGCCGTCCTGGGACAAGCCAACTATGGCTACACCTTC. Protein sequence: CASSLVRAVLGQANYGYTF. The genes are TRBV28 and TRBJ1-2; D is perhaps TRBD1 (6 bases). The CDR3 is made up of 19 amino acids. Germline V gene sequence: CDR1 MDHEN, CDR2 SYDVKM. V lost 2 bases to trimming and J lost 2 bases, with 24 bases between them.

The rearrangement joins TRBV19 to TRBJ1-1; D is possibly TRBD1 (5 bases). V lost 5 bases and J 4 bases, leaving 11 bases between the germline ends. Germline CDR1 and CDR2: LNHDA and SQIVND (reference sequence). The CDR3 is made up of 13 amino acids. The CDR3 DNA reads TGTGCCAGTAGTCCCGACAGAGGCACTGAAGCTTTCTTT. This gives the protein CASSPDRGTEAFF. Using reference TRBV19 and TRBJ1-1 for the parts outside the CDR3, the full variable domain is DGGITQSPKYLFRKEGQNVTLSCEQNLNHDAMYWYRQDPGQGLRLIYYSQIVNDFQKGDIAEGYSVSREKKESFPLTVTSAQKNPTAFYLCASSPDRGTEAFFGQGTRLTVV.

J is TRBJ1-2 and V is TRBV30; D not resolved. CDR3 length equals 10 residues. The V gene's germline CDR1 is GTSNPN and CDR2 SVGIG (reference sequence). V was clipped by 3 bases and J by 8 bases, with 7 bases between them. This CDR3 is CAWSQGGYTF. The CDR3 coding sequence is TGTGCCTGGAGCCAAGGGGGCTACACCTTC.

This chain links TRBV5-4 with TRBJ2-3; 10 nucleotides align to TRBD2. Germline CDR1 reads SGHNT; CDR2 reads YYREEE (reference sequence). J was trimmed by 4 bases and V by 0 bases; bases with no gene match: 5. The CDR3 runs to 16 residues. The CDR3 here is CASSLGSGRASDTQYF. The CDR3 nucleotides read TGTGCCAGCAGCTTGGGCAGCGGGAGGGCGTCAGATACGCAGTATTTT.